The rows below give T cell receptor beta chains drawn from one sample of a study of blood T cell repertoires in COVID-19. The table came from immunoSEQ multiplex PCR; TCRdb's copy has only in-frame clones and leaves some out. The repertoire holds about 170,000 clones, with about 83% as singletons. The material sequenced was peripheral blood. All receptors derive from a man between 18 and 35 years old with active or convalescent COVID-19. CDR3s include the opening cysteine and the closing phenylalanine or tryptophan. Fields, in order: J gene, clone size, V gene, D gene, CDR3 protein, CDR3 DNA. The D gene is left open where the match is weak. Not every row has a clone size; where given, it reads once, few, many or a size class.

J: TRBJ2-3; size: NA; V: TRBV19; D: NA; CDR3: CASSRSSFRGASTDTQYF; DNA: TGTGCCAGTAGCAGGTCTAGTTTCCGGGGGGCTAGCACAGATACGCAGTATTTT
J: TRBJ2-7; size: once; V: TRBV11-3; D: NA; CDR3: CASSPGLVYEQYF; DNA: TGTGCCAGCAGCCCGGGACTCGTCTACGAGCAGTACTTC
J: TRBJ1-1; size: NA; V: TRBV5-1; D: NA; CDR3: CASSGSIMNTEAFF; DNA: TGCGCCAGCAGCGGTTCTATCATGAACACTGAAGCTTTCTTT
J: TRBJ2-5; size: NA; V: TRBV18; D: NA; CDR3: CASHGLLQETQYF; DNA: TGTGCCAGCCATGGACTACTACAAGAGACCCAGTACTTC
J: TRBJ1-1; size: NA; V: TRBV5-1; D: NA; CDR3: CASSLVAGDTEAFF; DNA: TGCGCCAGCAGCTTGGTGGCGGGAGATACTGAAGCTTTCTTT
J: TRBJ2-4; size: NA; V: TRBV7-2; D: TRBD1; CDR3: CASSFRDRGDIQYF; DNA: TGTGCCAGCAGCTTTCGGGACAGGGGGGACATTCAGTACTTC
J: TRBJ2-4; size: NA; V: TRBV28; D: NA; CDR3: CASSNLENIQYF; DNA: TGTGCCAGCAGTAACTTGGAAAACATTCAGTACTTC
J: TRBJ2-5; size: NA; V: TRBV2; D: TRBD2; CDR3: CASGRAGGPETQYF; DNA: TGTGCCAGCGGCCGGGCGGGGGGGCCCGAGACCCAGTACTTC
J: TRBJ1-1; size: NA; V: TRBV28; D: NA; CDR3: CASSPSRGMIGTEAFF; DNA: TGTGCCAGCAGTCCTAGTAGGGGGATGATAGGAACTGAAGCTTTCTTT
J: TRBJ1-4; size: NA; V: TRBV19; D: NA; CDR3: CASTYSPGTNEKLFF; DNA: TGTGCCAGTACCTATAGTCCGGGGACTAATGAAAAACTGTTTTTT
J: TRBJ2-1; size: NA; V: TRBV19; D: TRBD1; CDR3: CASRRPGTGILNEQFF; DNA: TGTGCCAGTCGCCGCCCCGGGACAGGGATTCTCAATGAGCAGTTCTTC
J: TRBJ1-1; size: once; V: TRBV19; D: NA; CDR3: CASSIYSMNTEAFF; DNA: TGTGCCAGTAGTATATACAGCATGAACACTGAAGCTTTCTTT
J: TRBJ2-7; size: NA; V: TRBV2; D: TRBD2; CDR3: CASKWGGSSYEQYF; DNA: TGTGCCAGCAAGTGGGGGGGTTCGTCCTACGAGCAGTACTTC
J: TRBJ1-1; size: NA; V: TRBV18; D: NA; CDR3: CASSPPEGRITEAFF; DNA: TGTGCCAGCTCACCACCTGAGGGCAGGATCACTGAAGCTTTCTTT
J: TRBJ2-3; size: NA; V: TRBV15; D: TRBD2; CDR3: CATLRIGGRINSTDTQYF; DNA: TGTGCCACCCTACGGATTGGCGGGAGGATCAACAGCACAGATACGCAGTATTTT
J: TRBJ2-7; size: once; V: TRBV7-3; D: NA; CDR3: CASSLFSLTYEQYF; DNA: TGTGCCAGCAGCCTCTTTAGCTTGACCTACGAGCAGTACTTC
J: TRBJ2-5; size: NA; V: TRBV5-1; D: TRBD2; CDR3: CASSYGTKETQYF; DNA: TGCGCCAGCAGCTACGGGACTAAAGAGACCCAGTACTTC
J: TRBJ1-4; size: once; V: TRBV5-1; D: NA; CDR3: CASSLGGGTNEKLFF; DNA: TGCGCCAGCAGCTTGGGCGGGGGCACTAATGAAAAACTGTTTTTT
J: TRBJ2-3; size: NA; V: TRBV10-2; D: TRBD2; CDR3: CASSVPTRALERGGYRTDTQYF; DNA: TGCGCCAGCAGTGTGCCAACACGGGCTCTCGAGCGGGGGGGCTACCGCACAGATACGCAGTATTTT
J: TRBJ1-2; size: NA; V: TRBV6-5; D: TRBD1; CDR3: CASSYLGQGLGGGYTF; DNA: TGTGCCAGCAGTTATCTGGGACAGGGGCTAGGGGGTGGCTACACCTTC
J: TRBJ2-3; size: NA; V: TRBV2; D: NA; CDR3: CASSDGGTDTQYF; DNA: TGTGCCAGCAGTGACGGGGGCACAGATACGCAGTATTTT
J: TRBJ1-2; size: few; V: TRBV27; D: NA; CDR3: CASRGTHDGYTF; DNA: TGTGCCAGCAGGGGGACTCACGATGGCTACACCTTC
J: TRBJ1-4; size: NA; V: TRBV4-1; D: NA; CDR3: CASSQDWGGSFSKLFF; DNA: TGCGCCAGCAGCCAAGATTGGGGAGGGTCCTTCTCCAAACTGTTTTTT
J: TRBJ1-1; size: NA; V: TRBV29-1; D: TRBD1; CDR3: CSVQRDRNTEAFF; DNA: TGCAGCGTCCAGAGGGACAGAAACACTGAAGCTTTCTTT
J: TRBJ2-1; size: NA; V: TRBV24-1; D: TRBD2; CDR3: CATSEPGLAFNEQFF; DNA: TGTGCCACCAGTGAGCCGGGACTAGCGTTCAATGAGCAGTTCTTC
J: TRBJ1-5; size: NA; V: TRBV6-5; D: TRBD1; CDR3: CASHRGQGDFQPQHF; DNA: TGTGCCAGCCATCGGGGACAGGGTGATTTTCAGCCCCAGCATTTT
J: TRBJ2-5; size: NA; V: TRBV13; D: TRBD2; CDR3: CASSLRVAGGIETQYF; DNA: TGTGCCAGCAGCTTACGGGTAGCGGGAGGGATAGAGACCCAGTACTTC
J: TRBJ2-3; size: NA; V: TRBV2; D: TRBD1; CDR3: CASSPQGPEDTQYF; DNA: TGTGCCAGCAGTCCACAGGGGCCAGAGGATACGCAGTATTTT
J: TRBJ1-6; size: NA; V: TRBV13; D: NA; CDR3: CASSLAATESSPLHF; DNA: TGTGCCAGCAGCTTAGCGGCGACAGAAAGTTCACCCCTCCACTTT
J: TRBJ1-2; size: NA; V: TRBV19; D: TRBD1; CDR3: CASSPVPGQGGLDGYTF; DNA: TGTGCCAGTAGTCCTGTCCCGGGACAGGGGGGCTTGGATGGCTACACCTTC
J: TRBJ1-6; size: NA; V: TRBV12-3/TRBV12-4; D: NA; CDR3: CASVWRVHSPLHF; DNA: TGTGCCAGCGTGTGGAGGGTGCATTCACCCCTCCACTTT
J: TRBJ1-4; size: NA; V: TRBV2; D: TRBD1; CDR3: CASSERGQGYEKLFF; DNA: TGTGCCAGCAGTGAAAGGGGACAGGGGTATGAAAAACTGTTTTTT
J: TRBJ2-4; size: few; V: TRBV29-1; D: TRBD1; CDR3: CSVWGQGLAKNIQYF; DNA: TGCAGCGTTTGGGGACAGGGCTTAGCCAAAAACATTCAGTACTTC
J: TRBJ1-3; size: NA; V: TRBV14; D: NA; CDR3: CASSRVPGNTIYF; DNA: TGTGCCAGCAGCCGAGTCCCAGGAAACACCATATATTTT
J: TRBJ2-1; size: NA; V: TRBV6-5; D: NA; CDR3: CASSYRGVADNEQFF; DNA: TGTGCCAGCAGTTACCGCGGGGTAGCGGACAATGAGCAGTTCTTC
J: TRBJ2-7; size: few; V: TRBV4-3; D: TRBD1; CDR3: CASSQDPGTGGYEQYF; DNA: TGCGCCAGCAGCCAAGATCCGGGGACAGGGGGCTACGAGCAGTACTTC
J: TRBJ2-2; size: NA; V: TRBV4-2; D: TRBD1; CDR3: CASSQVGTGPFSSAGELFF; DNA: TGTGCCAGCAGCCAGGTTGGGACAGGTCCATTTAGTAGCGCCGGGGAGCTGTTTTTT
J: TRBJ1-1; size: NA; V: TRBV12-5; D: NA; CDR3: CASTFSGNTEAFF; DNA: TGTGCTTCCACGTTTAGCGGGAACACTGAAGCTTTCTTT
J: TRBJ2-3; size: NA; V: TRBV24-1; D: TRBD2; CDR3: CATSFTSGGTDTQYF; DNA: TGTGCCACCAGTTTCACTAGCGGAGGCACAGATACGCAGTATTTT
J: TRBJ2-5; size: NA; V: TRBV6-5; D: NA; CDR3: CASSYRRVQETQYF; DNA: TGTGCCAGCAGTTACAGGCGGGTCCAAGAGACCCAGTACTTC
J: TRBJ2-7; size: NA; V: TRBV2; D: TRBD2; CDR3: CASSGGGLAGGRYEQYF; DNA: TGTGCCAGCAGTGGGGGGGGACTAGCGGGAGGCCGGTACGAGCAGTACTTC
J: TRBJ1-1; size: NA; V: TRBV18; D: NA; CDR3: CASSPLAGGMNTEAFF; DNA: TGTGCCAGCTCACCACTTGCTGGAGGAATGAACACTGAAGCTTTCTTT
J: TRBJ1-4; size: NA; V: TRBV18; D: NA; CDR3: CASSPGNEKLFF; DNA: TGTGCCAGCTCACCCGGTAATGAAAAACTGTTTTTT
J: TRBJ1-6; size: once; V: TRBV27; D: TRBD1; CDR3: CASRARDRGPSPLHF; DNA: TGTGCCAGCAGAGCCCGGGACAGGGGTCCTTCACCCCTCCACTTT
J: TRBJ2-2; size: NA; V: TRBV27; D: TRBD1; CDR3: CASSLRQGGTGELFF; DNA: TGTGCCAGCAGTTTACGACAGGGTGGCACCGGGGAGCTGTTTTTT
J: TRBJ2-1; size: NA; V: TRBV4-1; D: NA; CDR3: CASSHGSGYNEQFF; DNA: TGCGCCAGCAGCCATGGGTCAGGCTACAATGAGCAGTTCTTC
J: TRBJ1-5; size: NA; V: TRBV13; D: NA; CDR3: CASSQGTGQPQHF; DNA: TGTGCCAGCTCCCAGGGAACGGGTCAGCCCCAGCATTTT
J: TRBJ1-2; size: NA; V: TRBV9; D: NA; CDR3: CASSVGGSPNYGYTF; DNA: TGTGCCAGCAGCGTAGGCGGGTCCCCTAACTATGGCTACACCTTC
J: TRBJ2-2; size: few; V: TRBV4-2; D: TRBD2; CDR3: CASSQTSGSTGELFF; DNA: TGTGCCAGCAGCCAAACTAGCGGTTCAACCGGGGAGCTGTTTTTT
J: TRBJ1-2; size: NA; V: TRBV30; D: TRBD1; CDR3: CAWSMGTGPRDGYTF; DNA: TGTGCCTGGAGTATGGGGACAGGGCCCAGGGATGGCTACACCTTC
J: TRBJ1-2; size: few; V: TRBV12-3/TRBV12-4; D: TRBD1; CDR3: CASSPDRLHYTF; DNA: TGTGCCAGCAGTCCGGACAGGCTCCACTACACCTTC
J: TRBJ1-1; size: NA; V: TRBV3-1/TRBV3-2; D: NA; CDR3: CASSQGLGSEAFF; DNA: TGTGCCAGCAGCCAAGGACTCGGATCTGAAGCTTTCTTT
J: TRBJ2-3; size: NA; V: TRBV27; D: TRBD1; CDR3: CASRLTGVDTQYF; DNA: TGTGCCAGCAGGCTAACAGGGGTCGATACGCAGTATTTT
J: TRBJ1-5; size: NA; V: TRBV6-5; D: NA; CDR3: CASRYTGRDQPQHF; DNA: TGTGCCAGCAGGTATACAGGGAGAGATCAGCCCCAGCATTTT
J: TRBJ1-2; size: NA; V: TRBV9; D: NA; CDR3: CASNAGFNYGYTF; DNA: TGTGCCAGCAACGCAGGGTTTAACTATGGCTACACCTTC
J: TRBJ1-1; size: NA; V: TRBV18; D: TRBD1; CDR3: CASSPLPPTGGTEAFF; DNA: TGTGCCAGCTCTCCCCTTCCCCCGACAGGGGGGACTGAAGCTTTCTTT
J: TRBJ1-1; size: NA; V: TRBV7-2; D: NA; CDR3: CASSLMGSAFF; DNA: TGTGCCAGCAGCTTAATGGGGAGCGCTTTCTTT
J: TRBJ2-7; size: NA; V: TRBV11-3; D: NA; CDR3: CASSPPSDRSSYEQYF; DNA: TGTGCCAGCAGCCCACCATCTGACCGGAGCTCCTACGAGCAGTACTTC
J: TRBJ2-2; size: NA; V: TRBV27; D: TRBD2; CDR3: CASSLKFSGRAAGELFF; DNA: TGTGCCAGCAGTTTAAAGTTCAGCGGGAGGGCCGCCGGGGAGCTGTTTTTT